This T cell receptor (beta chain) emerged from a study of T cells in Graves' hyperthyroidism and ophthalmopathy. This clonotype appeared many times. V lost 3 bases and J lost 0, with 13 bases in between. The germline CDR1 and CDR2 sequences are DFQATT and SNEGSKA (reference sequence). This CDR3 has 15 residues. The TCR beta CDR3 regions underwent amplification using RNA transcripts as the source. The TCR CDR3 first-round RT-PCR relied on the HTBI primer set. TCRdb re-called the multiplex PCR reads with MiXCR, one entry per CDR3 protein. The table has about 640,000 distinct CDR3 sequences, roughly 14% seen once.

The TCR was taken from a woman aged 50 to 60 with Graves' ophthalmopathy. Sequencing was performed on blood. V is TRBV20-1 and J is TRBJ2-3; D is unresolved. The DNA for the CDR3 is TGCAGTGCTAGCCCGACTGGAACTAGCACAGATACGCAGTATTTT. This sequence encodes CSASPTGTSTDTQYF.